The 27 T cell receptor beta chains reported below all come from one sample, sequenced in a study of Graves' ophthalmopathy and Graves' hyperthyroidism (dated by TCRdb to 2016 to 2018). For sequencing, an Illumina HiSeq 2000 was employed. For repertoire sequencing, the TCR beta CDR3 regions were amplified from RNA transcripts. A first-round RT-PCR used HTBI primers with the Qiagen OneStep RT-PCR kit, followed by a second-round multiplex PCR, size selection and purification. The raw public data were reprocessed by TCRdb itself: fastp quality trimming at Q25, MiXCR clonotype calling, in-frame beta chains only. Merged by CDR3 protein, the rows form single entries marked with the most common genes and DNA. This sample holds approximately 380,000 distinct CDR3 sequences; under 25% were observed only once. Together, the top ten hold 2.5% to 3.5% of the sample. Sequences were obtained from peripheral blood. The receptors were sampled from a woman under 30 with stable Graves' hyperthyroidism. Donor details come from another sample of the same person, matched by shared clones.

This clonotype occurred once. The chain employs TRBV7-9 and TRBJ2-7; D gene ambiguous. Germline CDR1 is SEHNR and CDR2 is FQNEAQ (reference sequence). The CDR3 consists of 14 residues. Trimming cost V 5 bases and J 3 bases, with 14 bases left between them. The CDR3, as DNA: TGTGCCAGCAGCCCGCGGTCATTTGACTACGAGCAGTACTTC. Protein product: CASSPRSFDYEQYF.

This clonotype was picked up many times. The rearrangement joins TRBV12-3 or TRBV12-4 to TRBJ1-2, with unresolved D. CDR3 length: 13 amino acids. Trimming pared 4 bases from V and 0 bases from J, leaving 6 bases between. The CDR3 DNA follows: TGTGCCAGCAGTTCGGACTCTAACTATGGCTACACCTTC. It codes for CASSSDSNYGYTF.

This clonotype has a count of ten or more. The CDR3 loop is CSARDPGPARSYEQYF. The CDR3, as DNA: TGCAGTGCTAGAGATCCTGGGCCGGCTCGGTCCTACGAGCAGTACTTC. The J gene is TRBJ2-7, the V gene TRBV20-1, with D hard to call. CDR1 and CDR2 from the germline V gene are DFQATT and SNEGSKA (reference sequence). Trimming pared 0 bases from V and 1 base from J, leaving 16 bases between. The CDR3 is 16 residues long.

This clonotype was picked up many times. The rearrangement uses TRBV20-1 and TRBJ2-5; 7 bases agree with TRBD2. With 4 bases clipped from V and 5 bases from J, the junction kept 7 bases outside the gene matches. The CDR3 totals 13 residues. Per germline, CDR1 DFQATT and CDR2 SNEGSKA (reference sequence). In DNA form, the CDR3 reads TGCAGTGCTACCCGGACTAGTCGGGAGACCCAGTACTTC. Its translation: CSATRTSRETQYF.

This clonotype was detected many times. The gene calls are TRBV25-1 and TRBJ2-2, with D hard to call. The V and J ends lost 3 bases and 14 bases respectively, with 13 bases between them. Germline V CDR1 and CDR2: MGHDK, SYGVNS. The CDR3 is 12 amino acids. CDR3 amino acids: CASSEGKGTLFF. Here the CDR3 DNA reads TGTGCCAGCAGTGAGGGGAAGGGAACACTGTTTTTT.

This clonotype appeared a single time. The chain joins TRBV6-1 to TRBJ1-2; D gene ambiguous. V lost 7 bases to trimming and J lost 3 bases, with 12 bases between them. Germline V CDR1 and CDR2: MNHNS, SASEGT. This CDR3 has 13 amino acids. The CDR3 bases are TGTGCCAGCACCGTCGATGAGGACTATGGCTACACCTTC. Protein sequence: CASTVDEDYGYTF.

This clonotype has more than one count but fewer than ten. DNA for the CDR3: TGTGCCAGCAGCCACGGAGACACCGGGGAGCTGTTTTTT. It encodes CASSHGDTGELFF. The V gene is TRBV9, the J gene TRBJ2-2; no clear D gene. CDR3 length: 13 amino acids. V lost 4 bases and J lost 3, with 7 bases in between. The germline CDR1 and CDR2 sequences are SGDLS and YYNGEE.

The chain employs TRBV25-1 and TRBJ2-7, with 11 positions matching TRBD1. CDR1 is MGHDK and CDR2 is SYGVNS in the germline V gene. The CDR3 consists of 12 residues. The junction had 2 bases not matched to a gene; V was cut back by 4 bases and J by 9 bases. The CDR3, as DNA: TGTGCCAGCAGTGGGGACAGGGGGGTGCAGTACTTC. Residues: CASSGDRGVQYF.

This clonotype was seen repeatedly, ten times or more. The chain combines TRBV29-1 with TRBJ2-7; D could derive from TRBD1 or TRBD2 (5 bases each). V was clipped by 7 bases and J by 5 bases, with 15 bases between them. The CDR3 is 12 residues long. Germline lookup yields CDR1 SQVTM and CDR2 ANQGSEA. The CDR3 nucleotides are TGCAGCGGGGTGGGGGTCACCGACGAGCAGTACTTC. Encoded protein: CSGVGVTDEQYF.

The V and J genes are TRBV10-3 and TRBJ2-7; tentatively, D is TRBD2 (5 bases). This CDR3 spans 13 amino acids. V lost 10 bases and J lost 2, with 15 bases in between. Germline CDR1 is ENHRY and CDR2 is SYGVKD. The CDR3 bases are TGTGCCACGGCTTCGCGGGCCGCCTACGAGCAGTACTTC. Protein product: CATASRAAYEQYF.

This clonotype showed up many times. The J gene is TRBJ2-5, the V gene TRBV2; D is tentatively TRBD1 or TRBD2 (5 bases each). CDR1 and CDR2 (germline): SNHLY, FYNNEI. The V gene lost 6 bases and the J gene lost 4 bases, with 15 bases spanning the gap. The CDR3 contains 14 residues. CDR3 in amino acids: CASRDPLGTETQYF. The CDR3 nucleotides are TGTGCCAGCAGGGATCCCTTGGGGACAGAGACCCAGTACTTC.

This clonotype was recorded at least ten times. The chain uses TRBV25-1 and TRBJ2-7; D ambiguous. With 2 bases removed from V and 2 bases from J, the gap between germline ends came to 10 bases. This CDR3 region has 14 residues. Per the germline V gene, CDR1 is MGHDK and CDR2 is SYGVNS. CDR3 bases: TGTGCCAGCAGTGAAAGACGGGTACCCTACGAGCAGTACTTC. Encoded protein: CASSERRVPYEQYF.

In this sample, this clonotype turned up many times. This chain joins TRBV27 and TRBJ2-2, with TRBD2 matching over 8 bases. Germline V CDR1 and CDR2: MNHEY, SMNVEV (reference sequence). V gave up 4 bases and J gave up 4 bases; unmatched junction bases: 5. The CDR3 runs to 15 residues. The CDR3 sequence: CASSYFSGGTGELFF. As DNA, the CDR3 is TGTGCCAGCAGTTATTTCAGCGGGGGCACCGGGGAGCTGTTTTTT.

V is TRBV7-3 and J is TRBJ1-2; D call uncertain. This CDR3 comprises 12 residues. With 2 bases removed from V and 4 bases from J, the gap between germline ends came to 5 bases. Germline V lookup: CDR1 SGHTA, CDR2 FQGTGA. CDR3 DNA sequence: TGTGCCAGCAGCTTATTGAGCTATGGCTACACCTTC. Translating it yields CASSLLSYGYTF.

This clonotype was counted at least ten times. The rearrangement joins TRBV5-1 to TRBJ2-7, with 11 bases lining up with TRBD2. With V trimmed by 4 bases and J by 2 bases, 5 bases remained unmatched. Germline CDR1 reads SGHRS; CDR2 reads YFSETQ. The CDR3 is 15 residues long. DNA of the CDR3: TGCGCCAGCAGCAGCGGGACTAGCGGTACCTACGAGCAGTACTTC. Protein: CASSSGTSGTYEQYF.

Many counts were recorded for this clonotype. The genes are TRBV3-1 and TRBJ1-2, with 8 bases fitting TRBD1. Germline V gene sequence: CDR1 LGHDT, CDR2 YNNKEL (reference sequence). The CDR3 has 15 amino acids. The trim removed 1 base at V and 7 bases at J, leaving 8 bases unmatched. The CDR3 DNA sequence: TGTGCCAGCAGCCAAGTAGCAGGGGGCGGACGTGGCTACACCTTC. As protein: CASSQVAGGGRGYTF.

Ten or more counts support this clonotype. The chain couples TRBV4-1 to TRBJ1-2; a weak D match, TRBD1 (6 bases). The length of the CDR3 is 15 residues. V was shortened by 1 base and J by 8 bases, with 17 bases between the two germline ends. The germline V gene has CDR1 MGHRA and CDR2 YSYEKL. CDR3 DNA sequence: TGCGCCAGCAGCCAAGCCACAGGGTTGTCTAACGGCTACACCTTC. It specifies CASSQATGLSNGYTF.

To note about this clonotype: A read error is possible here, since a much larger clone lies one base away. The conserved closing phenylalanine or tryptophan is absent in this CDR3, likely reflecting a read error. This chain's CDR3 is CASSYEASVITGELFL. Written as DNA, the CDR3 is TGTGCCAGCAGTTACGAGGCATCAGTTATCACCGGGGAGCTGTTTTTG. The chain links TRBV6-5 to TRBJ2-2, with unresolved D. V lost 2 bases and J 4 bases, leaving 14 bases between the germline ends. The CDR3 length is 16 residues. The germline CDR1 and CDR2 sequences are MNHEY and SVGAGI.

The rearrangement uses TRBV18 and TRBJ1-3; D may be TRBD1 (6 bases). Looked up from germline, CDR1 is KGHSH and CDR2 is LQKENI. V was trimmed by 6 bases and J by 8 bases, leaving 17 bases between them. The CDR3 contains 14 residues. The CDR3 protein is CASSPGQKRDTIYF. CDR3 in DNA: TGTGCCAGCTCCCCTGGACAGAAGAGGGACACCATATATTTT.

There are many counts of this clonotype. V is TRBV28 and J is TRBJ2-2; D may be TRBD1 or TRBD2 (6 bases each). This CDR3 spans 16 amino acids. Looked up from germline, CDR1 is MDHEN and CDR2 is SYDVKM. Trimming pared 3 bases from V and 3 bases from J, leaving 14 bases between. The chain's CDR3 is CASSFRTGAHTGELFF. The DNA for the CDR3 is TGTGCCAGCAGTTTTAGAACGGGGGCGCACACCGGGGAGCTGTTTTTT. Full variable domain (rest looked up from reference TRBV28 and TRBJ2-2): DVKVTQSSRYLVKRTGEKVFLECVQDMDHENMFWYRQDPGLGLRLIYFSYDVKMKEKGDIPEGYSVSREKKERFSLILESASTNQTSMYLCASSFRTGAHTGELFFGEGSRLTVL.

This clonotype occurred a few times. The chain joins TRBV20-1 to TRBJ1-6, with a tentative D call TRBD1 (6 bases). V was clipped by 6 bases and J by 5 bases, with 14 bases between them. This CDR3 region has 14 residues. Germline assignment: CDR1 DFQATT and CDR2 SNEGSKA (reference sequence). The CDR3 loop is CSAQPGHNNSPLHF. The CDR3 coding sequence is TGCAGTGCCCAACCGGGACACAATAATTCACCCCTCCACTTT.

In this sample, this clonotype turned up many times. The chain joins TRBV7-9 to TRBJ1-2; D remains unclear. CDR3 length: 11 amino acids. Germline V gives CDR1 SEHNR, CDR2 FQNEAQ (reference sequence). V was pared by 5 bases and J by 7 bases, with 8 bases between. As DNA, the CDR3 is TGTGCCAGCAGCATACAAAGTGGCTACACCTTC. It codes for CASSIQSGYTF.

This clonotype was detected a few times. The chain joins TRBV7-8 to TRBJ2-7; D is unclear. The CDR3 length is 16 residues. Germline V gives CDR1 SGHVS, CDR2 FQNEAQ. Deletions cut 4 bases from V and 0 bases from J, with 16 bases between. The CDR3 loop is CASSSPRHDNSYEQYF. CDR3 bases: TGTGCCAGCAGCTCCCCGAGACACGACAACTCCTACGAGCAGTACTTC.

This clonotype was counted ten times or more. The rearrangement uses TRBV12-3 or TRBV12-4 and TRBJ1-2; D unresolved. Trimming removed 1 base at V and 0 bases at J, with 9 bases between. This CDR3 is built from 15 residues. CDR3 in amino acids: CASSLVAISNYGYTF. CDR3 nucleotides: TGTGCCAGCAGTTTAGTGGCAATTTCTAACTATGGCTACACCTTC.

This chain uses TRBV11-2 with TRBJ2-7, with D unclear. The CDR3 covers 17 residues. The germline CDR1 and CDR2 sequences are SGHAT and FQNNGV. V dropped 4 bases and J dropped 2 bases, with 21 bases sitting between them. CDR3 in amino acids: CASSSPFWRGPTYEQYF. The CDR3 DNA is TGTGCCAGCAGCTCTCCATTCTGGAGAGGCCCCACCTACGAGCAGTACTTC.

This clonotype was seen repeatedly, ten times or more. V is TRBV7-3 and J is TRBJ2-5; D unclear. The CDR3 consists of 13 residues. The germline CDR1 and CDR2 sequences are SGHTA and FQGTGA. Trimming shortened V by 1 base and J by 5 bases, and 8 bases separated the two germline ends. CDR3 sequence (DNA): TGTGCCAGCAGCTTAATAGATGCGGAGACCCAGTACTTC. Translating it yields CASSLIDAETQYF.

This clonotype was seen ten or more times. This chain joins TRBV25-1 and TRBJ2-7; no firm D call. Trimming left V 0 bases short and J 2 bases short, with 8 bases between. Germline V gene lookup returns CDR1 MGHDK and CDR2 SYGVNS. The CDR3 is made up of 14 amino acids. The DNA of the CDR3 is TGTGCCAGCAGTGAATACGGCAGGACCTACGAGCAGTACTTC. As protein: CASSEYGRTYEQYF.